This T cell receptor (beta chain) derives from a study of identical twins listed by TCRdb under 2016. For the study in its entirety: TCR alpha and beta repertoires from monozygotic twins, unrelated adults of various ages and cord blood were deep-sequenced to test whether fetal clonotypes persist. To rule out contamination, the twin experiments were replicated at different times with different library preparation protocols.

Study-level results and caveats: The excess sharing between twins in beta out-of-frame sequences was weaker because fewer shared sequences reduced the signal-to-noise ratio. Zero-insertion analyses could be partly confounded by invariant T cells such as MAIT and iNKT, though diverse VJ usage argued against such confounding for most clonotypes. Because the same donors could not be followed over many years, the conclusions depended on cross-sectional statistical analysis. Compared with coincidental sharing between unrelated individuals, out-of-frame TCR alpha sequences shared between twins had an excess of sequences with low generation probability. Fewer insertions were carried by abundant cord blood beta clonotypes; a weaker similar trend was observed in young adult naive repertoires, while no such trend was observed in memory repertoires. In monozygotic twins, out-of-frame TCR alpha sharing was systematically underestimated by recombination models, although the models agreed with sharing between unrelated individuals.

Only healthy Caucasian donors were included. Three pairs of female monozygotic twins, all aged about 18 to 29 years, made up the twin cohort. Positive isolation kits from Invitrogen were used to isolate CD4+ and CD8+ T cell populations. Reading from cysteine to phenylalanine, the CDR3 counts 13 amino acids. Kept here is only the CDR3 DNA, which spans 39 bases and is read in frame from base 1. CDR1 and CDR2 were assigned from the germline V gene as SGDLS and YYNGEE. V loses 0 bases of germline sequence and J loses 7 bases, and the interval between the two ends is 10 bases. Note on this clonotype: Its recognized antigen is unknown. No much larger clone exists at a distance of one base, and base qualities are not known.

The protocol used for the library was 5' RACE. Sequenced on an Illumina HiSeq 2000. A universal primer binding site was added through template switching, and the final cDNA carried a unique molecular identifier so that TCR cDNA molecules could be counted accurately. First-strand cDNA for TCR alpha and beta chains was synthesized from specific primers in the conserved constant-segment region. To control for contamination, every cDNA library carried two barcodes: a SMART-Mk sample barcode plus Illumina barcodes. TruSeq adapter sequences, together with Illumina sample barcodes, were added in two successive PCR steps. The Illumina HiSeq platform was used with custom primers to sequence TCR alpha and beta cDNA libraries. The authors' pipeline ran thus. MiGEC processed the raw reads to extract unique molecular identifiers, while MiXCR was used to determine the CDR3 positions. Recombination models were inferred per individual with the repgenHMM and IGoR tools using an EM algorithm. The analysis of shared clonotypes was done with the tcR package in R, with sharing normalized by the product of cloneset sizes. To study raw recombination without the effects of thymic and clonal selection, out-of-frame nonproductive sequences were analyzed. TCRdb reprocessed the public reads (quality trimming at Q25 with fastp, clone calling with MiXCR) and kept in-frame beta chains. For every CDR3 protein sequence, its rows merge into one entry that carries the most common genes and DNA. The V and J calls follow TCRdb's processing rather than the paper's. This sample is represented by approximately 230,000 distinct CDR3 sequences; about 6.7% of them were singletons. The top ten constitute 13% to 15% of the sample.

These data also formed part of another study, on T cells expressing NK-cell markers. The second paper further reports: Eight or nine donors provided sorted CD3+CD56+NKG2C+, CD3+CD56+NKG2C- and CD3+CD56-NKG2C+ T-cell subsets, whose TCR beta-chain repertoires were profiled. Of the eight sequenced donors, seven were found to be HCMV-seropositive and one was found to be HCMV-seronegative. In several experiments an anti-gammadeltaTCR antibody was added to restrict sorting to alphabetaTCR-expressing T cells. In six donors, the dominant CD3+CD56+NKG2C+ clonotypes were found to rank among the top 10 CD8+ clonotypes and to make up 1.0-7.0% of CD8+ T cells. Those dominant clonotypes were again the most abundant among CD3+CD56-NKG2C+ cells in a few donors, at roughly 25-65%. Whether the expanded NKG2C-expressing T cell clones were specific for HCMV antigens remained unclear. All eight donors whose samples were sequenced were randomly selected healthy volunteers, three of them men and five women. HCMV-specific IgG was detected in serum with a commercial ELISA kit to determine HCMV serostatus. MIGEC was used to demultiplex reads and group reads by UMI, and MiTCR was used to assemble and quantify clonotypes. Only TCR cDNA sequences supported by at least two reads were kept to exclude erroneous sequences. Downstream repertoire analysis used the tcR package, and clonotypes were matched across fractions by CDR3 nucleotide sequence plus V segment. VDJmatch was used to annotate antigen specificity against VDJdb, with one amino acid substitution allowed in CDR3.

Material for sequencing was CD8+ T cells sorted from blood. The V and J genes are TRBV9 and TRBJ1-1, with the identity of the D gene unclear. The clonotype originates from a woman younger than 35 in good health. The DNA sequence reads TGTGCCAGCAGCGTAGACGGCGATGGTGAAGCTTTCTTT. This sequence encodes CASSVDGDGEAFF.